One and the same sample provided the 20 T cell receptor beta chains below, sequenced in a study of T-cell reconstitution after alpha-beta-depleted transplantation in children (dated by TCRdb to about 2016). The treatment or condition label on this specimen signifies: allogeneic hematopoietic cell transplantation with graft depleted of TCRalphabeta T cells and CD19 B cells. The library was built by means of PCR. TCRdb lists the instrument as Illumina HiSeq 2500. To normalize quantification of the TCRbeta repertoire, the TCR libraries were built with molecular barcoding that relied on unique molecular identifiers. The public sequencing data were trimmed at Q25 with fastp and processed into clonotypes with MiXCR by TCRdb, which kept only in-frame beta chains. One record per CDR3 amino acid sequence lists the most common genes and DNA. The sample table shows 140,000 or so distinct CDR3 sequences, and more than 8% are seen once. The biggest ten clones account for approximately 18% of the sample.

The sequences come from PBMCs, mostly from graft donor cells, collected 180 days after TCRalphabeta/CD19-depleted stem cell transplant. Receptors were obtained from a female patient aged 2 to 10 who had a stem cell transplant for congenital amegakaryocytic thrombocytopenia, so the T cells may come from the graft donor.

This clonotype was recorded at least ten times. The rearrangement uses TRBV29-1 and TRBJ2-3; TRBD2 might be the D (5 bases). The CDR3 has 15 amino acids. The ends were cut back, 2 bases at V and 5 bases at J, with 17 bases in the middle. The germline gives CDR1 SQVTM, CDR2 ANQGSEA. CDR3 in amino acids: CSVESPSYYQDTQYF. The CDR3 coding sequence is TGCAGCGTTGAATCCCCTAGCTATTACCAAGATACGCAGTATTTT.

This clonotype was seen only a few times. The chain employs TRBV20-1 and TRBJ2-1, with TRBD2 matching 7 bases. V was pared by 3 bases and J by 7 bases, with 6 bases of the junction left unmatched. This CDR3 is built from 13 residues. CDR1 DFQATT and CDR2 SNEGSKA come from the germline V gene (reference sequence). CDR3 sequence (DNA): TGCAGTGCTAGTCTGGGACTAAATAATGAGCAGTTCTTC. This translates into CSASLGLNNEQFF.

The V call is TRBV28, the J call TRBJ2-5, with 9 bases fitting TRBD1. The J segment lost 3 bases and the V segment lost 8 bases, leaving 13 bases of the junction unmatched. This CDR3 is built from 16 residues. Germline V CDR1 and CDR2: MDHEN, SYDVKM. CDR3 amino acids: CASPPSPGQGEETQYF. The CDR3 DNA reads as TGTGCCAGCCCCCCCTCTCCGGGACAGGGAGAAGAGACCCAGTACTTC.

The V and J genes are TRBV20-1 and TRBJ2-5, with D perhaps matching TRBD1 (5 bases). Germline V gene sequence: CDR1 DFQATT, CDR2 SNEGSKA (reference sequence). The V end lost 3 bases, the J end lost 5 bases, and 10 bases lay between the germline ends. The CDR3 spans 12 residues. The CDR3, as DNA: TGCAGTGCTAGTTTTAGGGGTGAGACCCAGTACTTC. It specifies CSASFRGETQYF.

This clonotype was counted ten times or more. The chain employs TRBV12-3 or TRBV12-4 and TRBJ2-1; perhaps TRBD2 as D (6 bases). The CDR3 runs to 16 residues. V was pared by 4 bases and J by 0 bases, with 13 bases between. CDR3: CASSSGTRSSYNEQFF. The CDR3 region has the DNA TGTGCCAGCAGTTCCGGGACTCGAAGCTCCTACAATGAGCAGTTCTTC.

This clonotype was counted ten times or more. The chain is built from TRBV3-1 and TRBJ2-1; 11 bases fit TRBD2. V trimming: 2 bases; J trimming: 5 bases; junction bases outside the gene matches: 2. The germline V gene has CDR1 LGHDT and CDR2 YNNKEL (reference sequence). The CDR3 has 15 residues. The CDR3 here is CASSQLAGGHNEQFF. CDR3 in DNA: TGTGCCAGCAGCCAACTAGCGGGGGGACACAATGAGCAGTTCTTC.

A few counts support this clonotype. This chain joins TRBV20-1 and TRBJ2-2; no definite D call. CDR3 size: 14 residues. The germline CDR1 and CDR2 sequences are DFQATT and SNEGSKA (reference sequence). V lost 3 bases to trimming and J lost 5 bases, with 13 bases between them. CDR3 sequence reads: CSASPRHVTGELFF. CDR3 DNA sequence: TGCAGTGCTAGCCCTAGGCATGTAACCGGGGAGCTGTTTTTT.

This clonotype was found many times. The J gene is TRBJ1-1, the V gene TRBV28, with 8 bases identical to TRBD1. The germline V gene has CDR1 MDHEN and CDR2 SYDVKM. The length of the CDR3 is 15 residues. Trimming removed 6 bases from V and 10 bases from J; junction bases left unmatched: 16. CDR3 DNA sequence: TGTGCCAGCAGGGGAGGCCGGACAGGGAACCCCGGAGCTTTCTTT. It yields the protein CASRGGRTGNPGAFF.

This rearrangement joins TRBV12-3 or TRBV12-4 to TRBJ2-1, with TRBD2 identical over 11 bases. Trimming at V came to 5 bases and at J to 5 bases, leaving 5 bases not matched to a gene. The CDR3 covers 15 residues. In DNA form, the CDR3 reads TGTGCCAGCAGTCCGAGACTAGCGGGGAACAATGAGCAGTTCTTC. Encoded protein: CASSPRLAGNNEQFF.

V usage is TRBV7-2 and J usage is TRBJ2-1; 11 nucleotides agree with TRBD2. CDR3 size: 15 residues. The V gene's germline CDR1 is SGHTA and CDR2 FQGNSA. Losses at the gene ends were 5 bases for V and 7 bases for J; bases not matched to a gene: 7. The CDR3 is CASSKGLAESNEQFF. CDR3 DNA: TGTGCCAGCAGCAAGGGACTAGCGGAGTCTAATGAGCAGTTCTTC. Filled out from reference TRBV7-2 and TRBJ2-1, the complete variable domain reads GAGVSQSPSNKVTEKGKDVELRCDPISGHTALYWYRQSLGQGLEFLIYFQGNSAPDKSGLPSDRFSAERTGGSVSTLTIQRTQQEDSAVYLCASSKGLAESNEQFFGPGTRLTVL.

The rearrangement links TRBV7-2 to TRBJ2-1; TRBD1 might be the D (6 bases). This CDR3 region has 13 residues. V was clipped by 5 bases and J by 8 bases, with 13 bases between them. CDR1 is SGHTA and CDR2 is FQGNSA in the germline V gene. The CDR3 spells CASSPTRGYEQFF. The CDR3 DNA is TGTGCCAGCAGCCCAACTAGGGGGTATGAGCAGTTCTTC.

The sample holds many counts of this clonotype. The rearrangement links TRBV5-1 to TRBJ2-7, with 8 bases aligning to TRBD1. J gave up 2 bases and V 4 bases, and 5 bases lay outside the gene matches. This CDR3 comprises 14 residues. CDR1 and CDR2 (germline): SGHRS, YFSETQ. CDR3 sequence reads: CASSPWTGTYEQYF. The CDR3 DNA reads TGCGCCAGCAGCCCATGGACAGGGACCTACGAGCAGTACTTC.

This clonotype was seen at least ten times. The chain is built from TRBV5-6 and TRBJ2-7; no reliable D call. CDR3 length equals 13 residues. Per the germline V gene, CDR1 is SGHDT and CDR2 is YYEEEE. The V and J ends lost 2 bases and 4 bases respectively, with 10 bases between them. In nucleotides, the CDR3 is TGTGCCAGCAGCTTTTCCCTATATTACGAGCAGTACTTC. Its translation is CASSFSLYYEQYF.

This clonotype was seen many times. The chain employs TRBV20-1 and TRBJ2-7, with D perhaps being TRBD1 or TRBD2 (5 bases each). CDR1 and CDR2 from the germline V gene are DFQATT and SNEGSKA (reference sequence). Trimming left V 1 base short and J 1 base short, with 11 bases between. There are 14 residues in the CDR3. The DNA of the CDR3 is TGCAGTGCTAGAGGGCCGGGACGATCCTACGAGCAGTACTTC. As protein: CSARGPGRSYEQYF.

This clonotype was picked up many times. The chain recombines TRBV7-9 with TRBJ1-5; the match to TRBD1 covers 8 bases. The CDR3 contains 15 residues. Unmatched junction bases numbered 1, after V lost 2 bases and J lost 1 base. Germline V CDR1 and CDR2: SEHNR, FQNEAQ (reference sequence). CDR3: CASSLQGASNQPQHF. In nucleotides, the CDR3 is TGTGCCAGCAGCTTACAGGGGGCAAGCAATCAGCCCCAGCATTTT.

The chain joins TRBV7-8 to TRBJ2-1; D is unresolved. This CDR3 spans 15 amino acids. V lost 1 base to trimming and J lost 0 bases, with 7 bases between them. Germline V gene sequence: CDR1 SGHVS, CDR2 FQNEAQ. The CDR3 protein is CASSLDYYSYNEQFF. The CDR3, as DNA: TGTGCCAGCAGCTTAGATTACTACTCCTACAATGAGCAGTTCTTC.

The rearrangement joins TRBV18 to TRBJ1-2; D gene uncertain. This CDR3 has 14 amino acids. Germline CDR1 reads KGHSH; CDR2 reads LQKENI. V was pared by 4 bases and J by 0 bases, with 9 bases between. The CDR3 sequence: CASSLTPPNYGYTF. Here the CDR3 DNA reads TGTGCCAGCTCACTGACCCCCCCTAACTATGGCTACACCTTC.

This clonotype was detected many times. The chain employs TRBV2 and TRBJ1-1; no firm D call. V was trimmed by 4 bases and J by 5 bases, leaving 8 bases between them. Per the germline V gene, CDR1 is SNHLY and CDR2 is FYNNEI. The CDR3 contains 12 residues. The DNA for the CDR3 is TGTGCCAGCAGTGTGATTGGGACTGAAGCTTTCTTT. Translating gives CASSVIGTEAFF. The full variable domain, its missing parts supplied by reference TRBV2 and TRBJ1-1, is EPEVTQTPSHQVTQMGQEVILRCVPISNHLYFYWYRQILGQKVEFLVSFYNNEISEKSEIFDDQFSVERPDGSNFTLKIRSTKLEDSAMYFCASSVIGTEAFFGQGTRLTVV.

This clonotype was detected once. V usage is TRBV20-1 and J usage is TRBJ1-5; 7 bases agree with TRBD1. CDR1 and CDR2 (germline): DFQATT, SNEGSKA (reference sequence). The V segment lost 5 bases and the J segment 4 bases; nucleotides outside the gene matches: 11. This CDR3 comprises 15 residues. The CDR3 nucleotides are TGCAGTGCTGTAATACAGGGGTTGCCAAATCAGCCCCAGCATTTT. Protein product: CSAVIQGLPNQPQHF.

The genes are TRBV7-8 and TRBJ1-3; no clear D gene. Per the germline V gene, CDR1 is SGHVS and CDR2 is FQNEAQ. This CDR3 comprises 15 residues. Trimming cost V 5 bases and J 0 bases, with 11 bases left between them. This CDR3 is CASSLRNDSGNTIYF. CDR3 DNA: TGTGCCAGCAGCCTAAGAAACGACTCTGGAAACACCATATATTTT.